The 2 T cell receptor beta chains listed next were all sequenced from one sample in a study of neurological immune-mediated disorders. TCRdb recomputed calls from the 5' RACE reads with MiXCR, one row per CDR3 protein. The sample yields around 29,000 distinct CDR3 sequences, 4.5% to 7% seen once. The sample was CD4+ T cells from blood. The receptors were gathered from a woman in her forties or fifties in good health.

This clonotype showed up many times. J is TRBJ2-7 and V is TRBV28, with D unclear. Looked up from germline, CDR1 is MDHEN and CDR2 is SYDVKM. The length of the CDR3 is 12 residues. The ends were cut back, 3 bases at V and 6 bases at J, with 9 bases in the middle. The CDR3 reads CASSFSKLEQYF. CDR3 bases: TGTGCCAGCAGTTTTAGCAAGCTCGAGCAGTACTTC.

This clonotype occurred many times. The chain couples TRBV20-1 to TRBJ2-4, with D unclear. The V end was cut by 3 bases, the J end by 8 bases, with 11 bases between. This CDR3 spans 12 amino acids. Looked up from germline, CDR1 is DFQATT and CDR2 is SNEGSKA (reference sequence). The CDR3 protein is CSARGLVDIQYF. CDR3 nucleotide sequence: TGCAGTGCTAGGGGCCTCGTGGACATTCAGTACTTC.